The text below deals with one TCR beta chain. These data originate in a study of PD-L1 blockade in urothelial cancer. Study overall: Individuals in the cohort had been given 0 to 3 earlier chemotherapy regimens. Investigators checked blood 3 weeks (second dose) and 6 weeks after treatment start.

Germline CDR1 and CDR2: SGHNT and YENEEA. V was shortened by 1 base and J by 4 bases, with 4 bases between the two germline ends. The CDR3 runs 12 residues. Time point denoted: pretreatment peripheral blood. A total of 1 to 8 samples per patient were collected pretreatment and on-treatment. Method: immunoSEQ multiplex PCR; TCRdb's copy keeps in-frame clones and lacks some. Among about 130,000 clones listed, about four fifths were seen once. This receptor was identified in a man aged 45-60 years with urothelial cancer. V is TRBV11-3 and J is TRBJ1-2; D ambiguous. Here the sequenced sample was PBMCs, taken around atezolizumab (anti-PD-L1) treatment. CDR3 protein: CASSLAGYGYTF. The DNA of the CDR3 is TGTGCCAGCAGCTTAGCGGGCTATGGCTACACCTTC.